This T cell receptor (beta chain) was documented in a study of blood T cell repertoires in COVID-19. V lost 5 bases to trimming and J lost 4 bases; unmatched junction nucleotides: 5. Germline CDR1 reads SEHNR; CDR2 reads FQNEAQ (reference sequence). The CDR3 sequence is 16 residues long. Data came from immunoSEQ multiplex PCR; TCRdb stores just in-frame clones and leaves some out. The sample carries roughly 150,000 clones, approximately 90% recorded once. The clonotype originates from a woman between 65 and 79 years old with COVID-19, enrolled during active disease. The chain carries TRBV7-9 and TRBJ2-3; 14 bases align to TRBD2. The sequenced sample consisted of peripheral blood. The CDR3 region is CASSPWTSGGPDTQYF. CDR3 nucleotide sequence: TGTGCCAGCAGCCCCTGGACTAGCGGGGGGCCAGATACGCAGTATTTT.